Shown below are 4 T cell receptor beta chains from a single sample sequenced in a study of CD8+CD57+ T cells in acquired aplastic anemia (dated by TCRdb to 2016 to 2018). The listed sequencing device is Illumina HiSeq 2000. TCR beta VDJ combination and CDR3 sequence profiling used genomic DNA as the template. TCRdb reran the public reads through fastp at Q25 and MiXCR, keeping productive beta chains. Each CDR3 protein appears once, grouped with its most common genes and DNA. The sample table records some 220,000 distinct CDR3 sequences; almost 35% of these occur just once. The top ten hold roughly 1.1% of the sample. Sample: sorted CD4+, CD8+, or CD8+CD57+ T cells (not recorded which) from PBMCs. These receptor sequences come from a human donor in good health, serving as a control.

The chain joins TRBV10-2 to TRBJ2-2; D is possibly TRBD1 (6 bases). CDR3 size: 14 residues. The germline V and J ends were trimmed by 6 bases and 7 bases, with 15 bases remaining between them. Germline V gene data show CDR1 as WSHSY and CDR2 as SAAADI. The CDR3 region is CASRALTGIGELFF. The CDR3 nucleotides read TGCGCCAGCAGGGCCCTAACAGGGATCGGGGAGCTGTTTTTT.

The V gene is TRBV11-1, the J gene TRBJ2-7, with 7 bases matching TRBD1. Trimming took 6 bases from V and 5 from J; bases not matched to a gene: 16. The CDR3 is 16 residues long. Germline assignment: CDR1 SGHAT and CDR2 FQDESV (reference sequence). CDR3 sequence: CASSRLQGHQSNEQYF. Here the CDR3 DNA reads TGTGCCAGCAGTCGACTACAGGGGCATCAAAGCAACGAGCAGTACTTC.

This clonotype showed up just a few times. The chain employs TRBV6-6 and TRBJ1-5; unclear D gene. This CDR3 comprises 14 residues. Germline V lookup: CDR1 MNHNY, CDR2 SVGAGI (reference sequence). Trimming took off 5 bases at V and 6 bases at J, with 14 bases between the two ends. As DNA, the CDR3 is TGTGCCAGCAGTGGCGGAATGGGTGGTCAGCCCCAGCATTTT. As protein: CASSGGMGGQPQHF.

This clonotype was picked up many times. The genes are TRBV7-2 and TRBJ1-2, with a tentative D call TRBD1 (6 bases). V was cut by 5 bases and J by 1 base, with 11 bases left in between. The CDR3 consists of 14 residues. In germline, CDR1 is SGHTA, CDR2 FQGNSA. The CDR3: CASSPRTVNYGYTF. As DNA, the CDR3 is TGTGCCAGCAGCCCGAGGACAGTTAACTATGGCTACACCTTC.